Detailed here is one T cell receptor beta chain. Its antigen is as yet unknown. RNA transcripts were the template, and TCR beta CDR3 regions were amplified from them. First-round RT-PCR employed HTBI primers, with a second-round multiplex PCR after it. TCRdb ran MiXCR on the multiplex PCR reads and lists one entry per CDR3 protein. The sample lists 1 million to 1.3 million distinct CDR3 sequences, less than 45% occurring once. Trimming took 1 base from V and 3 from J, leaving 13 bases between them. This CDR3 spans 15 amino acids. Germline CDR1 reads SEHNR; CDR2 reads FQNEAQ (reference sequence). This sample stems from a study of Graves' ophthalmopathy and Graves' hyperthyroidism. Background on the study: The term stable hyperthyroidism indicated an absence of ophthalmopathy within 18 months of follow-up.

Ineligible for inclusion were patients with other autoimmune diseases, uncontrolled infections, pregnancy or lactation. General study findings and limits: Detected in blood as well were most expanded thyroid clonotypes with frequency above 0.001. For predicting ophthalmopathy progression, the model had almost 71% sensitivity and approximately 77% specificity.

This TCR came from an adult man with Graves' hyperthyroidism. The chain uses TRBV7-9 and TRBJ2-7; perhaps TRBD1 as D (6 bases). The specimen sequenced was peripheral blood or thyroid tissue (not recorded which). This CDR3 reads CASSLGTGTYYEQYF. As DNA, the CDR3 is TGTGCCAGCAGCTTAGGGACCGGGACATACTACGAGCAGTACTTC.